The rows below give T cell receptor beta chains drawn from one sample of a study of blood T cell repertoires in COVID-19. Repertoires were generated with immunoSEQ multiplex PCR, while TCRdb's copy carries only in-frame clones and drops some. This table holds about 320,000 clones, roughly 89% found once. Sequenced sample: PBMCs or T cells enriched from blood (not recorded which). These receptor sequences come from a man aged 55 to 70 who had recovered from COVID-19. The CDR3 runs from the conserved cysteine through the conserved F or W. The order of the fields is clone size, V gene, D gene, J gene, CDR3 DNA, CDR3 protein. A D gene is named only where the DNA matches it firmly. For some rows the clone size is stated as once, few or many, or as a class when expanded; others skip it.

clone_size: .
v_call: TRBV7-2
d_call: TRBD2
j_call: TRBJ2-3
cdr3_nt: TGTGCCAGCAGCCTAGCTCCAGGGAGGGAGGATACGCAGTATTTT
cdr3_aa: CASSLAPGREDTQYF

clone_size: .
v_call: TRBV18
d_call: .
j_call: TRBJ2-2
cdr3_nt: TGTGCCAGCTCACCACCTGGCATATCCTCCCGCACCGGGGAGCTGTTTTTT
cdr3_aa: CASSPPGISSRTGELFF

clone_size: once
v_call: TRBV11-2
d_call: .
j_call: TRBJ2-7
cdr3_nt: TGTGCCAGTTCACTAGCTGCTATCTCCTACGAGCAGTACTTC
cdr3_aa: CASSLAAISYEQYF

clone_size: .
v_call: TRBV11-3
d_call: TRBD1
j_call: TRBJ2-3
cdr3_nt: TGTGCCAGCAGCCGTGGGACAGCCAGCACAGATACGCAGTATTTT
cdr3_aa: CASSRGTASTDTQYF

clone_size: once
v_call: TRBV7-9
d_call: .
j_call: TRBJ2-1
cdr3_nt: TGTGCCAGCAGCCAAGAGGGCCCCATCTCCTACAATGAGCAGTTCTTC
cdr3_aa: CASSQEGPISYNEQFF

clone_size: .
v_call: TRBV11-3
d_call: .
j_call: TRBJ2-7
cdr3_nt: TGTGCCAGCAGCCGGGACACGTCGAAGCAGTACTTC
cdr3_aa: CASSRDTSKQYF

clone_size: .
v_call: TRBV5-1
d_call: TRBD1
j_call: TRBJ1-1
cdr3_nt: TGCGCCAGCAGCCCGACGACAGGGGAACTTGAAGCTTTCTTT
cdr3_aa: CASSPTTGELEAFF

clone_size: .
v_call: TRBV10-1
d_call: .
j_call: TRBJ2-1
cdr3_nt: TGCGCCAGCAGTGCGGACTCGTACAATGAGCAGTTCTTC
cdr3_aa: CASSADSYNEQFF

clone_size: .
v_call: TRBV10-1
d_call: .
j_call: TRBJ2-7
cdr3_nt: TGCGCCAGCAGTGACGGCGGGGCAGGGTCCTACGAGCAGTACTTC
cdr3_aa: CASSDGGAGSYEQYF

clone_size: .
v_call: TRBV5-1
d_call: .
j_call: TRBJ2-5
cdr3_nt: TGCGCCAGCAGCTCCCCTGGAGGGTGGGAGACCCAGTACTTC
cdr3_aa: CASSSPGGWETQYF

clone_size: .
v_call: TRBV20-1
d_call: TRBD2
j_call: TRBJ2-2
cdr3_nt: TGCAGTGCTAGTCGAGCGGGAGGGGGGACCGGGGAGCTGTTTTTT
cdr3_aa: CSASRAGGGTGELFF

clone_size: .
v_call: TRBV7-9
d_call: .
j_call: TRBJ2-5
cdr3_nt: TGTGCCAGCAGCCTCTCTTCATCCCCGGCGGTGGGCCAGTACTTC
cdr3_aa: CASSLSSSPAVGQYF

clone_size: .
v_call: TRBV6-6
d_call: TRBD1
j_call: TRBJ1-2
cdr3_nt: TGTGCCAGCAGTTACAGGGACAGGGAGGTCGATGGCTACACCTTC
cdr3_aa: CASSYRDREVDGYTF

clone_size: .
v_call: TRBV11-2
d_call: .
j_call: TRBJ1-6
cdr3_nt: TGTGCCAGCAGCTTAGGGGGCCTCAATTCACCCCTCCACTTT
cdr3_aa: CASSLGGLNSPLHF

clone_size: .
v_call: TRBV6-5
d_call: .
j_call: TRBJ2-7
cdr3_nt: TGTGCCAGCAGGAACCGAGGTAGGGAGCAGTACTTC
cdr3_aa: CASRNRGREQYF

clone_size: .
v_call: TRBV5-4
d_call: TRBD2
j_call: TRBJ2-7
cdr3_nt: TGTGCCAGCAGCTTAGGACTAGCGGGAGGGCCTCGGGAGCAGTACTTC
cdr3_aa: CASSLGLAGGPREQYF